This T cell receptor beta chain was found in a study of T cell responses to AZD1222 COVID-19 vaccine. Trimming took off 5 bases at V and 9 bases at J, with 11 bases between the two ends. CDR1 and CDR2 (germline): SNHLY, FYNNEI. The CDR3 has 13 residues. Measured with immunoSEQ multiplex PCR; TCRdb has only the in-frame clones, and not every one. This table has 150,000 to 200,000 clones, 85% to 90% appearing once. The sequencing here drew on peripheral blood, taken on day 0 of AZD1222 vaccination. The J gene is TRBJ1-6, the V gene TRBV2, with D perhaps matching TRBD1 (6 bases). This sequence originates from an adult in good health. Here the CDR3 reads CASSITGSSPLHF. CDR3 sequence (DNA): TGTGCCAGCAGTATTACAGGGTCTTCACCCCTCCACTTT.